This T cell receptor beta chain was recovered during a study of TIL therapy for anti-PD-1-resistant metastatic lung cancer. Across the study: Patients then received nivolumab; progressors got lymphodepletion, TIL and IL-2. Most patients had lung adenocarcinoma; several tumors were EGFR-mutant, two ALK-rearranged; half smoked currently or formerly.

The time point is: pre-treatment sample, taken before nivolumab and TIL therapy. Sequencing used immunoSEQ v3. Using immunoSEQ multiplex PCR, the repertoire was profiled, and TCRdb retains in-frame clones only, with some absent. Here the sample spans more than 15,000 clones, roughly 80% being singletons. The receptor was isolated from a person between 25 and 80 years old with non-small cell lung cancer. The specimen comprised blood, sampled at baseline.

The DNA of the CDR3 is TGTGCCAGCAGCTTGGACAGGGGCTATGGCTACACCTTC. Translation gives CASSLDRGYGYTF. The chain uses TRBV7-2 and TRBJ1-2; 9 positions agree with TRBD1. Germline lookup yields CDR1 SGHTA and CDR2 FQGNSA. There are 13 residues in the CDR3. V lost 3 bases, J lost 4 bases, and 0 bases stayed unmatched.